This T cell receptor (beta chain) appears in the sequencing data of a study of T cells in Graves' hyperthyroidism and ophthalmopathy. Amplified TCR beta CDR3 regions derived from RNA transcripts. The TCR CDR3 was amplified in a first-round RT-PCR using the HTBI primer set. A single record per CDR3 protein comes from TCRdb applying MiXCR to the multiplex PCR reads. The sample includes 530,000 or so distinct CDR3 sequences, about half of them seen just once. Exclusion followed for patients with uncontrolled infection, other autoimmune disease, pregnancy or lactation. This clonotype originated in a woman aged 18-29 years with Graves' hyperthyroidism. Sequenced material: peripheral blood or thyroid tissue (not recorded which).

The CDR3 is CASCQDRVRGYTF. CDR3 nucleotide sequence: TGTGCCAGTTGCCAAGACAGGGTTCGCGGCTACACCTTC. V and J are TRBV7-9 and TRBJ1-2; 7 nucleotides match TRBD1. The junction had 12 bases not matched to a gene; V was cut back by 9 bases and J by 8 bases. The CDR3 consists of 13 residues. Per germline, CDR1 SEHNR and CDR2 FQNEAQ (reference sequence).